This T cell receptor beta chain was sequenced in a study of tumor and adjacent non-tumor tissue in lung cancer. The V gene's germline CDR1 is SQVTM and CDR2 ANQGSEA. This CDR3 has 12 amino acids. V shed 4 bases and J shed 5 bases, with 11 bases lying between them. Three rounds of nested PCR, following a modified ARM-PCR protocol, produced the TCRbeta library. TCRdb itself ran the multiplex PCR reads through MiXCR, one entry per CDR3 protein. The sample contains about 200,000 distinct CDR3 sequences, less than 80% of which appear only once. No cell sorting was done before RNA was extracted from the tissue.

The sample taken for sequencing was lung tumor tissue. The chain uses TRBV29-1 and TRBJ1-2; no clear D gene. This clonotype originated in a man aged 55 to 70 with non-small cell lung cancer. The DNA for the CDR3 is TGCAGCGTTGGGGTTAATAGGTATGGCTACACCTTC. Amino acid sequence: CSVGVNRYGYTF.